This passage covers 14 T cell receptor beta chains from one sample sequenced in a study of T cell clonality in common variable immunodeficiency. The repertoire was sequenced with immunoSEQ multiplex PCR; TCRdb's copy has only in-frame clones and lacks some. This sample carries tens of thousands of clones and no singletons, and 3.5% to 4.5% goes to the top ten. Sequencing was performed on peripheral blood mononuclear cells. The receptors were gathered from a person between 18 and 69 years old in good health.

This clone has a count of ten or more. The read ends 3 residues before the CDR3 terminus; that terminus is restored from the germline J gene. The V gene is TRBV19, the J gene TRBJ2-7, with D hard to call. V was shortened by 3 bases and J by 6 bases, with 6 bases between the two germline ends. CDR1 LNHDA and CDR2 SQIVND come from the germline V gene (reference sequence). The CDR3 sequence is 11 residues long. The DNA read from the CDR3 is TGTGCCAGTAGTATCACGGGCGAG. Its translation is CASSITGE. The full CDR3 is CASSITGEQYF.

This clone was detected many times. The read falls 3 residues short of the CDR3 end, and the missing part is taken from the germline J gene. This rearrangement joins TRBV30 to TRBJ1-1; the D is unclear. Germline CDR1 GTSNPN, CDR2 SVGIG (reference sequence). This CDR3 region has 12 residues. The V and J ends lost 1 base and 7 bases respectively, with 10 bases between them. The part of the CDR3 DNA that was read is TGTGCCTGGAGTGGGGCACCCTTTGAA. Translated: CAWSGAPFE. The full CDR3 protein is CAWSGAPFEAFF. Full variable domain (outside the CDR3, taken from reference TRBV30 and TRBJ1-1): SQTIHQWPATLVQPVGSPLSLECTVEGTSNPNLYWYRQAAGRGLQLLFYSVGIGQISSEVPQNLSASRPQDRQFILSSKKLLLSDSGFYLCAWSGAPFEAFFGQGTRLTVV.

This clone has a count of ten or more. The read finishes 3 residues shy of the CDR3 end, and the germline J gene is used to complete it. The J gene is TRBJ1-4, the V gene TRBV6-1, with 8 bases that match TRBD1. Trimming removed 7 bases from V and 10 bases from J; junction bases left unmatched: 11. The CDR3 spans 14 residues. CDR1 is MNHNS, CDR2 SASEGT, per germline. Incomplete CDR3 DNA: TGTGCCAGCACCGAAGCAGGGGGCGGACGAAAA. Translation gives CASTEAGGGRK. The whole CDR3 reads CASTEAGGGRKLFF.

This clone has just a few counts. The read ends 3 residues early relative to the CDR3; the germline J gene fills the gap. The chain employs TRBV10-2 and TRBJ2-7; 13 bases match TRBD2. The CDR3 totals 15 residues. The germline V gene encodes CDR1 WSHSY and CDR2 SAAADI. V lost 6 bases and J lost 6; bases outside the gene matches: 8. Here the CDR3 reads CASRSGLAGAGEQYF. CDR3 DNA, as far as it was read: TGCGCCAGCAGGTCCGGACTAGCGGGAGCAGGCGAG.

This clone was seen at least ten times. From the germline J gene comes the end of the CDR3, since the read stops 3 residues before it. The chain has TRBV7-3 and TRBJ1-2; 8 bases map to TRBD1. The CDR3 consists of 13 residues. The germline V gene encodes CDR1 SGHTA and CDR2 FQGTGA. CDR3 amino acids: CASSLATGVGYTF. CDR3 DNA, as far as it was read: TGTGCCAGCAGCTTAGCGACAGGGGTAGGC.

A word on this clone: A read error is possible here, since a much larger clone lies one base away. The read ends 3 residues early relative to the CDR3; the germline J gene fills the gap. V and J are TRBV19 and TRBJ2-3; D uncertain. The CDR3 consists of 15 residues. Germline V gives CDR1 LNHDA, CDR2 SQIVND (reference sequence). The CDR3 protein is CASSIGQVPGQPQYF. Partial CDR3 DNA: TGTGCCAGTAGTATAGGGCAGGTACCTGGGCAGCCG.

This clone has just a few counts. From the germline J gene comes the end of the CDR3, since the read stops 3 residues before it. The rearrangement joins TRBV2 to TRBJ2-7; 13 positions agree with TRBD2. Germline V CDR1 and CDR2: SNHLY, FYNNEI. This CDR3 has 13 amino acids. J lost 5 bases, V lost 8 bases, and 3 bases had no gene match. The CDR3 loop reads CASRTSGRNEQYF. The part of the CDR3 DNA that was read is TGTGCCAGCCGGACTAGCGGGAGAAACGAG.

Details on this clone: The CDR3 end falls 3 residues outside the read, so it is completed with the germline J gene. The chain carries TRBV7-9 and TRBJ2-5; unclear D gene. V lost 5 bases, J lost 2 bases, and 9 bases lay in between. The CDR3 is 13 residues long. Germline V gene lookup returns CDR1 SEHNR and CDR2 FQNEAQ (reference sequence). The sequenced part of the CDR3 DNA is TGTGCCAGCAGCCCCGTCCCTCAAGAGACC. Translating gives CASSPVPQET. The full-length CDR3 reads as CASSPVPQETQYF. Using reference TRBV7-9 and TRBJ2-5 for the parts outside the CDR3, the full variable domain is DTGVSQNPRHKITKRGQNVTFRCDPISEHNRLYWYRQTLGQGPEFLTYFQNEAQLEKSRLLSDRFSAERPKGSFSTLEIQRTEQGDSAMYLCASSPVPQETQYFGPGTRLLVL.

This clone was counted many times. The DNA ends 3 residues before the CDR3 does, and the rest of the CDR3 is filled in from the germline J gene. The genes are TRBV5-4 and TRBJ2-3; 8 bases agree with TRBD2. This CDR3 is built from 16 residues. Germline V lookup: CDR1 SGHNT, CDR2 YYREEE (reference sequence). The sequenced part of the CDR3 DNA is TGTGCCAGCAGCTTGGCCGGGACTAGATCGGGAGAGACG. Amino acid sequence: CASSLAGTRSGET. The full CDR3 protein reads CASSLAGTRSGETQYF.

This clone was recorded at least ten times. The read ends 3 residues before the CDR3 terminus; that terminus is restored from the germline J gene. This chain connects TRBV19 to TRBJ1-2, with D possibly TRBD1 on 6 matching bases. Trimming pared 1 base from V and 5 bases from J, leaving 8 bases between. CDR1 and CDR2 from the germline V gene are LNHDA and SQIVND (reference sequence). The CDR3 contains 13 residues. The DNA read from the CDR3 is TGTGCCAGTAGTATAGTCCAGGGGTATGGC. Translating it yields CASSIVQGYG. The entire CDR3 reads CASSIVQGYGYTF.

This clone was detected ten times or more. The CDR3 goes on 3 residues after the read ends, and that part is filled in from the germline J gene. This chain uses TRBV5-6 with TRBJ1-5; the match to TRBD1 covers 8 bases. V dropped 4 bases and J dropped 7; count of bases not matched to a gene: 4. Germline assignment: CDR1 SGHDT and CDR2 YYEEEE. The CDR3 contains 13 residues. The CDR3 here is CASSIDRGQPQHF. The covered CDR3 bases are TGTGCCAGCAGCATTGACAGGGGCCAGCCC. Looking up the rest from reference TRBV5-6 and TRBJ1-5 gives the full variable domain: DAGVTQSPTHLIKTRGQQVTLRCSPKSGHDTVSWYQQALGQGPQFIFQYYEEEERQRGNFPDRFSGHQFPNYSSELNVNALLLGDSALYLCASSIDRGQPQHFGDGTRLSIL.

This clone showed up many times. The read ends 3 residues before the CDR3 terminus; that terminus is restored from the germline J gene. The chain uses TRBV10-3 and TRBJ2-7; TRBD1 agrees at 9 bases. Germline V gene lookup returns CDR1 ENHRY and CDR2 SYGVKD. The length of the CDR3 is 15 residues. Unmatched junction bases numbered 7, after V lost 5 bases and J lost 2 bases. CDR3 DNA, as far as it was read: TGTGCCATCAGTTCGGACAGGGGAGGTGCCTACGAG. It codes for CAISSDRGGAYE. In full, the CDR3 reads CAISSDRGGAYEQYF.

Ten or more counts support this clone. The sequence runs out 3 residues before the end of the CDR3; the remainder is reconstructed from the germline J gene. The chain couples TRBV20-1 to TRBJ2-7; the match to TRBD2 covers 9 bases. CDR3 size: 16 residues. CDR1 is DFQATT and CDR2 is SNEGSKA in the germline V gene (reference sequence). V lost 3 bases, J lost 3 bases, and 12 bases stayed unmatched. The CDR3 bases that were read are TGCAGTGCTAGCTCTCCTAGCGGGGTTCACTACTACGAG. Translated, it gives CSASSPSGVHYYE. The whole CDR3 protein is CSASSPSGVHYYEQYF.

The sample holds many counts of this clone. The read terminates 3 residues ahead of where the CDR3 ends, so the germline J gene completes it. The V gene is TRBV4-1, the J gene TRBJ1-2; D not resolved. The germline CDR1 and CDR2 sequences are MGHRA and YSYEKL. V was clipped by 0 bases and J by 6 bases, with 20 bases between them. The CDR3 contains 17 residues. Partial CDR3 DNA: TGCGCCAGCAGCCAAGATCAGATAGGACGGGGTCCTCATGGC. As protein: CASSQDQIGRGPHG. The whole CDR3 reads CASSQDQIGRGPHGYTF.